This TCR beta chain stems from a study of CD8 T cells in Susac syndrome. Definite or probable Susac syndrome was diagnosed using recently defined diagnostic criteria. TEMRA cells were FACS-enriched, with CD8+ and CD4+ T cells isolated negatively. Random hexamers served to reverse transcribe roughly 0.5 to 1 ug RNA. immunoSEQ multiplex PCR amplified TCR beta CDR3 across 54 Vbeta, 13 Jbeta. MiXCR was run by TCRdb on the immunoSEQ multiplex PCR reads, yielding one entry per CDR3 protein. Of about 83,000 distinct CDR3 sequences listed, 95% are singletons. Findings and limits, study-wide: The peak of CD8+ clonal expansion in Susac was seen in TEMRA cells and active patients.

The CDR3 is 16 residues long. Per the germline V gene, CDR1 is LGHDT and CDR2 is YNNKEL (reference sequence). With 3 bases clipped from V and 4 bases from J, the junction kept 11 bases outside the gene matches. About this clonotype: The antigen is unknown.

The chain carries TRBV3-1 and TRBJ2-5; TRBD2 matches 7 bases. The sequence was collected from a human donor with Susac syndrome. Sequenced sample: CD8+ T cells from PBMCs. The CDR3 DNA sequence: TGTGCCAGCAGCCAGCCTGAAGCGGGACGGGGAGAGACCCAGTACTTC. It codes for CASSQPEAGRGETQYF.